A single sample gave rise to the 10 T cell receptor beta chains below, sequenced in a study of blood T cell repertoires in COVID-19. Some clones are missing from TCRdb's copy, which holds only in-frame ones; the method was immunoSEQ multiplex PCR. The data contain 64,000 or so clones, more than 75% of them singletons. Sequencing input: peripheral blood. The receptors come from a man aged 80 or over with acute or convalescent COVID-19.

The chain employs TRBV5-4 and TRBJ2-5, with 9 bases lining up with TRBD1. The V gene end was trimmed by 4 bases and the J gene end by 2 bases; junction bases not matched to a gene: 6. The germline CDR1 and CDR2 sequences are SGHNT and YYREEE (reference sequence). CDR3 length equals 15 residues. This CDR3 reads CASSTGQGRQETQYF. In nucleotides, the CDR3 is TGTGCCAGCAGCACGGGACAGGGTCGGCAAGAGACCCAGTACTTC.

This clone was seen only a few times. The gene calls are TRBV7-2 and TRBJ1-2; weak D call: TRBD1 (6 bases). The germline gives CDR1 SGHTA, CDR2 FQGNSA. V lost 6 bases, J lost 0 bases, and 11 bases lay in between. CDR3 length equals 14 residues. In DNA form, the CDR3 reads TGTGCCAGCAGTTGGGGGCCTACTAACTATGGCTACACCTTC. Protein: CASSWGPTNYGYTF.

This chain connects TRBV9 to TRBJ2-3; 8 bases are a match to TRBD2. Trimming took 4 bases from V and 1 from J; bases not matched to a gene: 2. In germline, CDR1 is SGDLS, CDR2 YYNGEE. The CDR3 runs to 14 residues. Written as DNA, the CDR3 is TGTGCCAGCAGCTTTAGCGGGGGCACAGATACGCAGTATTTT. Its protein is CASSFSGGTDTQYF.

This clone was seen more than once but under ten times. The chain uses TRBV25-1 and TRBJ2-5; 8 positions match TRBD2. There are 14 residues in the CDR3. The V gene's germline CDR1 is MGHDK and CDR2 SYGVNS. V lost 6 bases to trimming and J lost 4 bases; unmatched junction nucleotides: 7. CDR3 amino acids: CASRHSGSSETQYF. The CDR3 bases are TGTGCCAGCAGACACAGCGGGAGTTCAGAGACCCAGTACTTC. Variable domain in full (rest from reference TRBV25-1 and TRBJ2-5): EADIYQTPRYLVIGTGKKITLECSQTMGHDKMYWYQQDPGMELHLIHYSYGVNSTEKGDLSSESTVSRIRTEHFPLTLESARPSHTSQYLCASRHSGSSETQYFGPGTRLLVL.

V gene TRBV9 combines with J gene TRBJ2-3; no clear D. The V end lost 4 bases, the J end lost 2 bases, and 14 bases lay between the germline ends. CDR1 and CDR2 (germline): SGDLS, YYNGEE. This CDR3 contains 15 residues. CDR3 DNA sequence: TGTGCCAGCAGCCCAGAAGGCGGATTCACAGATACGCAGTATTTT. This codes for CASSPEGGFTDTQYF.

V is TRBV5-1 and J is TRBJ1-2, with D possibly TRBD1 on 5 matching bases. This CDR3 region has 15 residues. Germline assignment: CDR1 SGHRS and CDR2 YFSETQ. The V end was cut by 4 bases, the J end by 1 base, with 14 bases between. The CDR3 nucleotides are TGCGCCAGCAGCCCGGCGGGGGGAGTTAACTATGGCTACACCTTC. Residues: CASSPAGGVNYGYTF.

V usage is TRBV9 and J usage is TRBJ1-6, with 7 bases aligning to TRBD1. The length of the CDR3 is 16 residues. Trimming cost V 4 bases and J 6 bases; bases outside gene matches: 10. Germline CDR1 is SGDLS and CDR2 is YYNGEE. The CDR3: CASSLTGSVSNSPLHF. In DNA form, the CDR3 reads TGTGCCAGCAGCCTGACAGGGTCCGTCTCTAATTCACCCCTCCACTTT.

The chain joins TRBV12-5 to TRBJ1-1; D might be TRBD1 (5 bases). Trimming left V 1 base short and J 1 base short, with 16 bases between. Germline assignment: CDR1 LGHNT and CDR2 FRNRAP. This CDR3 is 17 amino acids long. The CDR3 protein is CASGLGMGPGENTEAFF. CDR3 sequence (DNA): TGTGCTAGTGGTTTGGGGATGGGGCCTGGCGAGAACACTGAAGCTTTCTTT.

This chain uses TRBV6-5 with TRBJ2-1; 9 bases map to TRBD2. The ends lost 7 bases at V and 10 bases at J; junction bases unmatched: 14. The CDR3 has 15 amino acids. CDR1 and CDR2 from the germline V gene are MNHEY and SVGAGI. CDR3 DNA sequence: TGTGCCAGCACAAATGGGGCTAGCGGGGCGAAGGAGCAGTTCTTC. It is translated as CASTNGASGAKEQFF.

The genes are TRBV3-1 (or the pseudogene TRBV3-2) and TRBJ2-7; possible D gene TRBD2, 5 bases. Trimming removed 4 bases at V and 1 base at J, with 8 bases between. CDR3 length equals 13 residues. CDR1 and CDR2 from the germline V gene are LGHDT and YNNKEL (reference sequence). The CDR3 sequence is CASSRRGSYEQYF. CDR3 DNA sequence: TGTGCCAGCAGCCGACGGGGTTCCTACGAGCAGTACTTC.